This entry concerns a single T cell receptor (beta chain). Exposure to brentuximab vedotin varied, and each patient had relapsed following autologous stem cell transplantation. This record belongs to a study of PD-1 blockade in classical Hodgkin lymphoma. Produced via immunoSEQ multiplex PCR; TCRdb's table is partial and in-frame only. The data contain roughly 15,000 clones, approximately 69% of them singletons. The germline V gene encodes CDR1 SGHVS and CDR2 FQNEAQ. The CDR3 is 14 residues long. V was trimmed by 5 bases and J by 2 bases, leaving 13 bases between them. The starting material was peripheral blood mononuclear cells (PBMCs), obtained before the second cycle of nivolumab. This sequence was found in a human donor with classical Hodgkin lymphoma. J is TRBJ2-7 and V is TRBV7-8, with D possibly matching TRBD2 (6 bases). The CDR3 bases are TGTGCCAGCAGCCGGCGGGACTCCACCTACGAGCAGTACTTC. It specifies CASSRRDSTYEQYF.